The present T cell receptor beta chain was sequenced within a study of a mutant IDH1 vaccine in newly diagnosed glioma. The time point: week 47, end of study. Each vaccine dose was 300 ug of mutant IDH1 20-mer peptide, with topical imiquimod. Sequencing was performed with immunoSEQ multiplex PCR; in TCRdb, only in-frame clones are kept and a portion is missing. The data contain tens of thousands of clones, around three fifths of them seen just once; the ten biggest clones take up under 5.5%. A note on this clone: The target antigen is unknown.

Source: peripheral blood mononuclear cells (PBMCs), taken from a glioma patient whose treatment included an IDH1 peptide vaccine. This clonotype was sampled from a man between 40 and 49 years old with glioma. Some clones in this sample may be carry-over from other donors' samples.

In DNA form, the CDR3 reads TGTGCCAGCAGCGAACGGGACGGCGCTAACTATGGCTACACCTTC. Translation: CASSERDGANYGYTF. This chain connects TRBV7-9 to TRBJ1-2; D might be TRBD1 (5 bases). The V and J ends lost 5 bases and 0 bases respectively, with 13 bases between them. The CDR3 runs 15 residues. CDR1 is SEHNR, CDR2 FQNEAQ, per germline (reference sequence).